This T cell receptor beta chain stems from a study of blood T cells in healthy people across ages. Study background: When template switching was applied, about one barcoded beta molecule was captured per two T cells. Study-level findings and limits: Unsorted PBMCs prevented conclusive naive versus antigen-experienced comparison.

CDR1 is SGHTS and CDR2 is YDEGEE in the germline V gene. The CDR3 spans 14 residues. Trimming cost V 2 bases and J 6 bases; bases outside gene matches: 3. The second PCR ran about 6 to 12 cycles with a sample-barcoded 5' primer and J-beta primers. One entry per CDR3 protein, called by TCRdb with MiXCR from the 5' RACE reads. The table includes some 750,000 distinct CDR3 sequences, over 20% detected once. There are a few counts of this clonotype. Antigen specificity is unknown. Healthy Russian Caucasian donors spanned ages roughly 6 to 90 years. Each donor gave around 9.6 milliliters of peripheral blood.

The receptor was derived from a man aged 65-85 years in good health. The V call is TRBV5-8, the J call TRBJ2-2; 8 nucleotides agree with TRBD1. Sequencing was done on a sample of blood. CDR3: CASSFYRGSGELFF. The CDR3 DNA reads TGTGCCAGCAGCTTTTACAGGGGGTCCGGGGAGCTGTTTTTT.